Described below is a single T cell receptor beta chain sequence and its context. The identical CDR3 is also encoded by other nucleotide sequences in the sample. These data originate in a study of blood T cell repertoires in COVID-19. Study details: In each case, the material was cDNA or gDNA derived from T cells, B-cell-depleted T cells, or PBMCs.

Generated by immunoSEQ multiplex PCR, the TCRdb table keeps only in-frame clones and is missing some. The sample lists roughly 140,000 clones, about 90% seen once, with around 11% in the top ten. Germline values: CDR1 MNHEY, CDR2 SVGAGI. Losses at the gene ends were 2 bases for V and 4 bases for J; bases not matched to a gene: 2. The CDR3 spans 15 residues. The sample was PBMCs or T cells enriched from blood (not recorded which). The TCR sequence derives from a man between 60 and 75 years old who had recovered from COVID-19. V gene TRBV6-5 combines with J gene TRBJ2-1, with 10 bases aligning to TRBD2. In nucleotides, the CDR3 is TGTGCCAGCAGTTACGGACTAGCGGCTTACAATGAGCAGTTCTTC. Its protein product is CASSYGLAAYNEQFF.